This T cell receptor beta chain was observed in a study of Ad26.COV2.S vaccination and SARS-CoV-2 variants. The wider study: Donor was assigned to the Ad26.COV2.S arm of trial COV1001.

Treatment described: about 20 received Ad26.COV2.S at low or high dose, single or two shots; about five received placebo; per-sample allocation not given. Day 63 following the first vaccine or placebo injection was when the samples were taken. The V gene end was trimmed by 4 bases and the J gene end by 4 bases; junction bases not matched to a gene: 3. Germline lookup yields CDR1 SEHNR and CDR2 FQNEAQ (reference sequence). This CDR3 is 13 amino acids long. Profiled with immunoSEQ multiplex PCR; TCRdb holds only in-frame clones, not every one. Altogether 300,000 to 350,000 clones are present, roughly 80% being singletons, with the ten largest covering 2% to 2.5%.

The sequences come from peripheral blood, collected in a trial of Ad26.COV2.S vaccine versus placebo. The chain carries TRBV7-9 and TRBJ1-1, with 7 bases matching TRBD1. The sequence was collected from a person aged 18-60 years who received the Ad26.COV2.S COVID-19 vaccine or a placebo. The DNA of the CDR3 is TGTGCCAGCAGCTACACAGGGGCCACTGAAGCTTTCTTT. Translated: CASSYTGATEAFF.